This T cell receptor beta chain was retrieved from a study of blood T cells in healthy people across ages. A second about 6 to 11 cycle PCR used barcoded and J-beta primers. Through a template-switch adaptor with 12 random nucleotides, each cDNA molecule received a tag. TCRdb reprocessed the 5' RACE reads via MiXCR and lists one record per CDR3 protein. The sample holds about 680,000 distinct CDR3 sequences, approximately 50% seen once. Germline loops: CDR1 SGHTA, CDR2 FQGNSA. The CDR3 contains 17 residues. V shed 6 bases, J shed 0 bases, and the junction held 4 bases outside the gene matches. The chain employs TRBV7-2 and TRBJ2-1, with 14 bases identical to TRBD2. Sequences were obtained from blood. The TCR originated in a woman aged 60 to 75 in good health. CDR3 loop: CASSLTSGRVSYNEQFF. The CDR3 DNA follows: TGTGCCAGCAGTCTGACTAGCGGGAGGGTCTCCTACAATGAGCAGTTCTTC.